This T cell receptor (beta chain) emerged from a study of sequential checkpoint blockade in melanoma. About the research overall: Both treatment sequences were followed by maintenance nivolumab.

Trimming removed 1 base from V and 3 bases from J; junction bases left unmatched: 6. The V gene's germline CDR1 is MGHRA and CDR2 YSYEKL. The CDR3 runs to 15 residues. This table comes from immunoSEQ multiplex PCR, and its TCRdb copy is limited to in-frame clones, with some not included. The sample yields 15,000 to 20,000 clones, approximately 66% seen once. Specified treatment: randomized to nivolumab then ipilimumab (arm A) or the reverse (arm B). Live CD3+CD8+ CD19− CD56− cells were sorted from PBMCs. The source material was CD8+ T cells sorted from blood (inferred from file names), sampled from a patient given nivolumab and ipilimumab in sequence. The receptor comes from a human donor with melanoma. V gene TRBV4-1 combines with J gene TRBJ2-7, with 7 nucleotides matching TRBD2. The CDR3 region is CASSQGGGDGYEQYF. CDR3 in DNA: TGCGCCAGCAGCCAAGGGGGAGGGGACGGCTACGAGCAGTACTTC.